This note documents a single TCR beta chain sequence. The data originate from a study of blood T cell repertoires in COVID-19. For the study at large: The United States, Italy and Spain provided the acute and convalescent COVID-19 samples. The cDNA or gDNA used as material had been derived from T cells, B-cell-depleted T cells, or PBMCs.

Per the study methods: Estimated nucleated cell counts came from reference gene primer amplification. Assay: immunoSEQ multiplex PCR; the TCRdb copy retains only in-frame clones and omits some. The V and J calls and clone size are taken from that table; D and trimming were inferred from the DNA. The data contain about 200,000 clones, around 85% of them singletons. The specimen sequenced was peripheral blood. This TCR derives from a woman aged 70 to 79 with acute or convalescent COVID-19.

In DNA form, the CDR3 reads TGTGCCAGCAGCCCCACAGCGGGAGGGCCCTACGAGCAGTACTTC. This translates into CASSPTAGGPYEQYF. The chain recombines TRBV9 with TRBJ2-7; 10 bases align to TRBD2. Trimming at V came to 4 bases and at J to 2 bases, leaving 6 bases not matched to a gene. Germline loops: CDR1 SGDLS, CDR2 YYNGEE. The CDR3 totals 15 residues.